The 9 T cell receptor beta chains below come from one sample, sequenced in a study of shared clonotypes between healthy human individuals. The protocol was immunoSEQ multiplex PCR, while the TCRdb copy is restricted to in-frame clones and leaves out a portion. The repertoire has approximately 2.4 million clones, almost 96% of them found once; the top ten carry around 0.13%. Material: naive CD4+ T cells sorted from blood. The sample's subset: CD45RA+ positively selected. The receptor set was obtained from a man younger than 35 in good health.

This chain links TRBV5-1 with TRBJ1-4, with TRBD1 identical over 7 bases. The V and J ends lost 4 bases and 4 bases, in that order; junction bases with no gene match: 7. Germline lookup yields CDR1 SGHRS and CDR2 YFSETQ. The CDR3 is 15 residues long. The CDR3 protein is CASSRNRGRNEKLFF. CDR3 nucleotides: TGCGCCAGCAGCCGAAACAGGGGCCGTAATGAAAAACTGTTTTTT.

The rearrangement uses TRBV12-5 and TRBJ2-7; 8 positions agree with TRBD2. The CDR3 runs to 15 residues. Germline V gene data show CDR1 as LGHNT and CDR2 as FRNRAP. With V trimmed by 5 bases and J by 6 bases, 12 bases remained unmatched. The CDR3, as DNA: TGTGCTAGTGGTCCCGTAAGCGGGAGCGAGGGCGAGCAGTACTTC. It encodes CASGPVSGSEGEQYF.

There are a few counts of this clone. V gene TRBV25-1 combines with J gene TRBJ1-6; D not resolved. The CDR3 covers 12 residues. Germline assignment: CDR1 MGHDK and CDR2 SYGVNS. Trimming shortened V by 3 bases and J by 9 bases, and 6 bases separated the two germline ends. In DNA, the CDR3 is TGTGCCAGCAGTGACTGGGGTTCACCCCTCCACTTT. Protein product: CASSDWGSPLHF.

The rearrangement joins TRBV7-8 to TRBJ2-3; no clear D gene. Germline lookup yields CDR1 SGHVS and CDR2 FQNEAQ. Trimming left V 5 bases short and J 2 bases short, with 20 bases between. CDR3 length: 17 amino acids. The CDR3 nucleotides read TGTGCCAGCAGCGTCTACCCCCGGGCCCCTTCCACAGATACGCAGTATTTT. It encodes CASSVYPRAPSTDTQYF.

The rearrangement joins TRBV7-2 to TRBJ2-7; no firm D call. Germline CDR1 is SGHTA and CDR2 is FQGNSA. CDR3 size: 13 residues. Trimming shortened V by 5 bases and J by 6 bases, and 14 bases separated the two germline ends. The CDR3 nucleotides are TGTGCCAGCAGCCCCAGGCCCCCGGGCGAGCAGTACTTC. Residues: CASSPRPPGEQYF.

The chain is built from TRBV10-3 and TRBJ1-2, with D possibly being TRBD1 (6 bases). V was cut by 0 bases and J by 7 bases, with 21 bases left in between. This CDR3 contains 17 residues. Germline CDR1 is ENHRY and CDR2 is SYGVKD. CDR3 nucleotide sequence: TGTGCCATCAGTGAGTCTCCTGGGACATCGAATTCGGGTGGCTACACCTTC. Translation gives CAISESPGTSNSGGYTF.

The gene calls are TRBV18 and TRBJ1-3; D gene uncertain. The germline gives CDR1 KGHSH, CDR2 LQKENI. V shed 6 bases and J shed 4 bases, with 10 bases lying between them. The CDR3 totals 13 residues. CDR3 in amino acids: CASSQYRGNTIYF. CDR3 nucleotide sequence: TGTGCCAGCTCGCAGTATAGAGGAAACACCATATATTTT.

The chain combines TRBV4-3 with TRBJ2-7; TRBD2 matches at 15 bases. The V gene's germline CDR1 is LGHNA and CDR2 YSLEER. The CDR3 has 16 residues. V gave up 2 bases and J gave up 6 bases; unmatched junction bases: 5. The CDR3 DNA sequence: TGCGCCAGCAGCCAATCGGGACTAGCGGGAGGAGGCGAGCAGTACTTC. Translating it yields CASSQSGLAGGGEQYF.

The chain has TRBV7-9 and TRBJ2-7; D might be TRBD1 (6 bases). Looked up from germline, CDR1 is SEHNR and CDR2 is FQNEAQ (reference sequence). The CDR3 loop spans 15 amino acids. Trimming pared 5 bases from V and 0 bases from J, leaving 14 bases between. CDR3 nucleotide sequence: TGTGCCAGCAGCCCACAGGGACCGCGCTCCTACGAGCAGTACTTC. Protein: CASSPQGPRSYEQYF.